This T cell receptor (beta chain) was observed in a study of shared clonotypes between healthy human individuals. None of the donors, who were healthy HIV-negative adults, had recently had acute infections or vaccinations. The CDR3 is made up of 12 amino acids. CDR1 SGHVS and CDR2 FQNEAQ come from the germline V gene. V was pared by 1 base and J by 5 bases, with 6 bases between. Libraries were prepared by immunoSEQ multiplex PCR; TCRdb keeps only in-frame clonotypes and omits some of them. This sample carries roughly 1,000,000 clones, 75% to 85% of them seen once, and the ten largest clones take 0.4% to 0.55%. Findings of the study overall: Investigators collected only blood, and repertoires in tissues likely differ. When naive CD4 clonotypes were compared across several donors, around 4.6% were shared. Shared clonotypes across all four donors exceeded non-shared ones in generation probability.

The count of this clone is one. Antigen: not known. Source material: memory CD4+ T cells from PBMCs. Subset specified: CD45RA-negative fraction. This TCR came from a man between 18 and 35 years old in good health. Some clones in this sample may be carry-over from other donors' samples. The chain joins TRBV7-8 to TRBJ2-7, with D uncertain. The CDR3 DNA reads as TGTGCCAGCAGCTTAGATGGGCACGAGCAGTACTTC. As protein: CASSLDGHEQYF.